The next 4 T cell receptor beta chains were all read from a single sample in a study of cytomegalovirus exposure and HLA in healthy donors. Vbeta (60) and Jbeta (13) primers were used in the PCR. Sequencing used immunoSEQ multiplex PCR; TCRdb keeps in-frame clones, though not all of them. In the table there are approximately 150,000 clones, roughly 70% of which are singletons. The sample consisted of PBMCs. The receptors come from a woman between 18 and 30 years old in good health and CMV-seropositive.

This chain uses TRBV6-5 with TRBJ2-5, with D possibly being TRBD2 (5 bases). This CDR3 is 14 amino acids long. From germline, CDR1 is MNHEY and CDR2 SVGAGI. V gave up 6 bases and J gave up 5 bases, with 16 bases separating them. The CDR3 region has the DNA TGTGCCAGCAGCCGATCCCCCGAGGGTGAGACCCAGTACTTC. The encoded protein is CASSRSPEGETQYF.

The chain combines TRBV5-8 with TRBJ2-2, with D tentatively TRBD1 (6 bases). V lost 4 bases to trimming and J lost 3 bases, with 13 bases between them. Germline assignment: CDR1 SGHTS and CDR2 YDEGEE. There are 15 residues in the CDR3. As DNA, the CDR3 is TGTGCCAGCAGCGGAAGGGACACCCACACCGGGGAGCTGTTTTTT. Protein sequence: CASSGRDTHTGELFF.

This clone is a singleton in its sample. This chain connects TRBV27 to TRBJ2-2, with 9 positions matching TRBD1. Germline-derived CDR1 and CDR2 are MNHEY and SMNVEV (reference sequence). V lost 5 bases to trimming and J lost 7 bases; unmatched junction nucleotides: 8. This CDR3 has 15 amino acids. CDR3 DNA: TGTGCCAGCAGTGGCGGGACAGGGTTTTTCGGGGAGCTGTTTTTT. Protein product: CASSGGTGFFGELFF.

By share, this clone counts as medium-sized. The same CDR3 also results from other DNA sequences found in this sample. This rearrangement joins TRBV7-2 to TRBJ2-7; TRBD1 might be the D (5 bases). Trimming cost V 1 base and J 1 base, with 11 bases left between them. This CDR3 has 15 residues. Germline V CDR1 and CDR2: SGHTA, FQGNSA. The CDR3 sequence: CASSLVDSVSYEQYF. CDR3 nucleotide sequence: TGTGCCAGCAGCTTAGTTGACAGTGTTTCCTACGAGCAGTACTTC. The full variable domain, its missing parts supplied by reference TRBV7-2 and TRBJ2-7, is GAGVSQSPSNKVTEKGKDVELRCDPISGHTALYWYRQSLGQGLEFLIYFQGNSAPDKSGLPSDRFSAERTGGSVSTLTIQRTQQEDSAVYLCASSLVDSVSYEQYFGPGTRLTVT.